These 25 T cell receptor beta chains were all obtained from the same sample, sequenced in a study of regulatory T cells in long-lasting Graves disease. Regarding time point: newly diagnosed GD, antithyroid drugs for less than 3 months. RNA extracted from PBMCs served as the sequencing template. Construction of the TCR beta libraries employed iRepertoire HTBI primers in conjunction with Arm-PCR of CDR3 regions. In TCRdb, the multiplex PCR reads were re-called with MiXCR into one record per CDR3 protein. The repertoire holds 500,000 or so distinct CDR3 sequences, with 15% to 20% as singletons. The sample was also linked to a second study, of T cells in Graves' hyperthyroidism and ophthalmopathy.

Here the sequenced sample was peripheral blood mononuclear cells (PBMCs), taken at new diagnosis, from a patient treated with antithyroid drugs. The receptors here all came from a man aged 35-49 years with Graves disease.

This clonotype was found many times. This sequence joins TRBV24-1 and TRBJ2-3, with TRBD1 matching over 7 bases. The CDR3 has 15 amino acids. CDR1 KGHDR and CDR2 SFDVKD come from the germline V gene. Trimming cost V 3 bases and J 2 bases; bases outside gene matches: 4. The CDR3 is CATSDPGQNTDTQYF. The CDR3 DNA is TGTGCCACCAGTGATCCGGGACAGAACACAGATACGCAGTATTTT.

The sample holds many counts of this clonotype. CDR3 in amino acids: CSARGEGPEQFF. In DNA, the CDR3 is TGCAGTGCTAGAGGGGAGGGCCCCGAGCAGTTCTTC. The genes are TRBV20-1 and TRBJ2-1; 7 bases fit TRBD2. The V and J ends lost 1 base and 10 bases, in that order; junction bases with no gene match: 4. CDR1 is DFQATT, CDR2 SNEGSKA, per germline (reference sequence). This CDR3 contains 12 residues.

This clonotype came up many times. The chain couples TRBV11-2 to TRBJ2-7; no definite D call. This CDR3 is 17 amino acids long. Trimming cost V 4 bases and J 0 bases, with 19 bases left between them. Germline V CDR1 and CDR2: SGHAT, FQNNGV. CDR3 sequence: CASSSLVGGRFSYEQYF. DNA for the CDR3: TGTGCCAGCAGCTCCCTAGTGGGCGGACGCTTCTCCTACGAGCAGTACTTC. Complete variable domain (other parts from reference TRBV11-2 and TRBJ2-7): EAGVAQSPRYKIIEKRQSVAFWCNPISGHATLYWYQQILGQGPKLLIQFQNNGVVDDSQLPKDRFSAERLKGVDSTLKIQPAKLEDSAVYLCASSSLVGGRFSYEQYFGPGTRLTVT.

The V gene is TRBV5-5, the J gene TRBJ2-7; D might be TRBD1 (6 bases). The CDR3 consists of 15 residues. Trimming took off 2 bases at V and 4 bases at J, with 16 bases between the two ends. The germline gives CDR1 SGHKS, CDR2 YYEKEE (reference sequence). In nucleotides, the CDR3 is TGTGCCAGCAGCTTATTACCACAGGGTCGGTACGAGCAGTACTTC. It codes for CASSLLPQGRYEQYF.

This clonotype was observed once. V is TRBV7-3 and J is TRBJ2-5; 14 bases match TRBD2. J was trimmed by 4 bases and V by 6 bases; bases with no gene match: 10. Germline loops: CDR1 SGHTA, CDR2 FQGTGA. There are 17 residues in the CDR3. The CDR3 spells CASSASGLAGVLETQYF. The CDR3 DNA reads as TGTGCCAGCAGTGCTTCGGGACTAGCGGGAGTTCTAGAGACCCAGTACTTC.

Concerning this clonotype itself: Only one base separates this from a far larger clonotype, so it likely reflects a read error. The chain has TRBV3-1 and TRBJ2-3, with D unresolved. Gene TRBJ1-5 matches the end of the DNA better, so the J call may be wrong. This CDR3 spans 15 amino acids. CDR1 and CDR2 from the germline V gene are LGHDT and YNNKEL (reference sequence). The CDR3 region is CASSLVAQSTDTQHF. CDR3 nucleotide sequence: TGTGCCAGCAGCTTAGTGGCCCAGAGCACAGATACGCAGCATTTT.

This clonotype showed up many times. This chain connects TRBV28 to TRBJ2-7; D uncertain. This CDR3 spans 17 amino acids. The germline gives CDR1 MDHEN, CDR2 SYDVKM. The V end lost 7 bases, the J end lost 6 bases, and 28 bases lay between the germline ends. The CDR3 loop is CASTKPPLGLSPGEQYF. As DNA, the CDR3 is TGTGCCAGCACCAAACCCCCCCTGGGCCTGTCCCCTGGCGAGCAGTACTTC.

This clonotype came up many times. The chain carries TRBV5-1 and TRBJ2-3; D is perhaps TRBD1 (6 bases). Germline lookup yields CDR1 SGHRS and CDR2 YFSETQ. Trimming shortened V by 0 bases and J by 0 bases, and 11 bases separated the two germline ends. The CDR3 totals 16 residues. CDR3 sequence: CASSLARTASTDTQYF. CDR3 nucleotide sequence: TGCGCCAGCAGCTTGGCGAGGACAGCTAGCACAGATACGCAGTATTTT.

The V call is TRBV12-3 or TRBV12-4, the J call TRBJ2-1; D is undetermined. V lost 5 bases and J lost 0, with 20 bases in between. The CDR3 has 18 amino acids. CDR3 sequence reads: CASSARIGPSGSYNEQFF. The CDR3 DNA is TGTGCCAGCAGTGCCCGGATAGGCCCCTCGGGCTCCTACAATGAGCAGTTCTTC.

This clonotype showed up many times. The rearrangement links TRBV11-2 to TRBJ2-1; possible D gene TRBD2, 7 bases. CDR3 size: 17 residues. Deletions cut 6 bases from V and 0 bases from J, with 18 bases between. Germline V CDR1 and CDR2: SGHAT, FQNNGV. In nucleotides, the CDR3 is TGTGCCAGCAGACTTAGGGAGGGGGGGAGCTCCTACAATGAGCAGTTCTTC. It encodes CASRLREGGSSYNEQFF. Full variable domain (outside the CDR3, taken from reference TRBV11-2 and TRBJ2-1): EAGVAQSPRYKIIEKRQSVAFWCNPISGHATLYWYQQILGQGPKLLIQFQNNGVVDDSQLPKDRFSAERLKGVDSTLKIQPAKLEDSAVYLCASRLREGGSSYNEQFFGPGTRLTVL.

This clonotype was observed many times. The rearrangement uses TRBV29-1 and TRBJ2-1, with D hard to call. V gave up 4 bases and J gave up 3 bases, with 10 bases separating them. This CDR3 spans 13 amino acids. The germline V gene encodes CDR1 SQVTM and CDR2 ANQGSEA. DNA of the CDR3: TGCAGCGTTGTCGGTACCAACTACAATGAGCAGTTCTTC. Translating it yields CSVVGTNYNEQFF.

This clonotype has more than one count but fewer than ten. J is TRBJ2-4 and V is TRBV5-1, with D perhaps TRBD2 (6 bases). The germline V gene has CDR1 SGHRS and CDR2 YFSETQ. CDR3 length: 14 amino acids. V was pared by 0 bases and J by 5 bases, with 9 bases between. CDR3 sequence (DNA): TGCGCCAGCAGCTTGGGCGGGGCTGAAAACATTCAGTACTTC. As protein: CASSLGGAENIQYF.

The chain carries TRBV20-1 and TRBJ2-1, with 7 nucleotides matching TRBD1. The CDR3 sequence is 12 residues long. CDR1 is DFQATT and CDR2 is SNEGSKA in the germline V gene (reference sequence). With V trimmed by 4 bases and J by 9 bases, 6 bases remained unmatched. CDR3 protein: CSATQQGSEQFF. CDR3 sequence (DNA): TGCAGTGCTACTCAACAGGGGAGTGAGCAGTTCTTC.

This clonotype was seen many times. The chain couples TRBV5-4 to TRBJ1-2, with 7 bases fitting TRBD1. Trimming cost V 2 bases and J 2 bases; bases outside gene matches: 3. Per the germline V gene, CDR1 is SGHNT and CDR2 is YYREEE (reference sequence). This CDR3 has 14 residues. The CDR3 sequence is CASSFGQANYGYTF. In nucleotides, the CDR3 is TGTGCCAGCAGCTTCGGACAGGCAAACTATGGCTACACCTTC.

This clonotype was observed many times. The chain uses TRBV20-1 and TRBJ2-7, with 8 positions matching TRBD2. This CDR3 is 12 amino acids long. The germline gives CDR1 DFQATT, CDR2 SNEGSKA (reference sequence). With V trimmed by 4 bases and J by 2 bases, 1 base remained unmatched. CDR3 DNA sequence: TGCAGTGCTACGGGAGGGACCTACGAGCAGTACTTC. Its protein is CSATGGTYEQYF.

This clonotype has at least ten counts. The CDR3 protein is CASSSPFPTGAARNEQFF. In DNA form, the CDR3 reads TGTGCCAGCAGCTCCCCTTTCCCGACAGGGGCTGCTAGGAATGAGCAGTTCTTC. The V and J genes are TRBV7-9 and TRBJ2-1; 8 nucleotides match TRBD1. Germline V lookup: CDR1 SEHNR, CDR2 FQNEAQ (reference sequence). This CDR3 has 18 amino acids. V lost 4 bases to trimming and J lost 7 bases; unmatched junction nucleotides: 18.

A word on this clonotype: This sequence may be a read error, since a much larger clone differs from it by one base. The J gene is TRBJ2-2, the V gene TRBV20-1; possible D gene TRBD2, 6 bases. This CDR3 is built from 13 residues. Germline assignment: CDR1 DFQATT and CDR2 SNEGSKA (reference sequence). The CDR3 bases are TGCAGCACGACCTACGGGAGCACCGGGGAGCTGTTTTTT. Encoded protein: CSTTYGSTGELFF.

The V call is TRBV11-2, the J call TRBJ2-7; 14 bases match TRBD2. This CDR3 has 17 residues. V shed 1 base, J shed 4 bases, and the junction held 6 bases outside the gene matches. Germline CDR1 SGHAT, CDR2 FQNNGV. The CDR3 DNA follows: TGTGCCAGCAGCTTAGGGGGGACTAGCGGGAGCCGTTACGAGCAGTACTTC. Translating it yields CASSLGGTSGSRYEQYF.

There are many counts of this clonotype. This chain connects TRBV20-1 to TRBJ2-5; the D call may be TRBD1 or TRBD2 (6 bases each). The V end was cut by 2 bases, the J end by 7 bases, with 20 bases between. Germline V CDR1 and CDR2: DFQATT, SNEGSKA (reference sequence). CDR3 length: 15 amino acids. CDR3 loop: CSARLGGQGSSTQYF. The CDR3 nucleotides read TGCAGTGCTAGATTGGGGGGCCAGGGTTCGTCGACCCAGTACTTC.

With respect to this clonotype: This clone may be a read error of a much larger clone one base away. No conserved phenylalanine or tryptophan is present at the end of the CDR3, so a read error is the likely explanation. The chain combines TRBV11-3 with TRBJ2-5; 8 bases align to TRBD1. The CDR3 contains 14 residues. The germline gives CDR1 SGHNT, CDR2 YENEEA. V shed 5 bases and J 4 bases; nucleotides not matched to a gene: 6. The CDR3 DNA follows: TGTGCCAGCAGCGCATACAGGGGGGCAGAGACCCAGTACCTC. Its protein is CASSAYRGAETQYL.

This clonotype was seen many times. At one end the junction does not follow the germline gene, possibly because of a read error. The chain employs TRBV30 and TRBJ2-7; 7 bases align to TRBD1. This CDR3 spans 14 amino acids. Germline V gene data show CDR1 as GTSNPN and CDR2 as SVGIG (reference sequence). The CDR3 sequence: CAWDRDSRSYGQYF. The CDR3 DNA reads as TGTGCCTGGGACCGGGACAGCAGGTCCTACGGGCAGTACTTC.

This chain links TRBV9 with TRBJ2-5; unclear D gene. The CDR3 extends over 16 amino acids. In germline, CDR1 is SGDLS, CDR2 YYNGEE. Deletions cut 0 bases from V and 4 bases from J, with 16 bases between. In DNA, the CDR3 is TGTGCCAGCAGCGTAGGGGCCGGGTTAAGTGGAGAGACCCAGTACTTC. As protein: CASSVGAGLSGETQYF. The complete variable domain, with remaining parts taken from reference TRBV9 and TRBJ2-5, reads DSGVTQTPKHLITATGQRVTLRCSPRSGDLSVYWYQQSLDQGLQFLIQYYNGEERAKGNILERFSAQQFPDLHSELNLSSLELGDSALYFCASSVGAGLSGETQYFGPGTRLLVL.

The chain employs TRBV13 and TRBJ2-2, with TRBD1 matching 7 bases. CDR3 length equals 15 residues. Germline values: CDR1 PRHDT, CDR2 FYEKMQ (reference sequence). The ends lost 5 bases at V and 0 bases at J; junction bases unmatched: 3. Written as DNA, the CDR3 is TGTGCCAGCAGCATGGACAGGACGAACACCGGGGAGCTGTTTTTT. It is translated as CASSMDRTNTGELFF. The full variable domain, in which reference TRBV13 and TRBJ2-2 provide the parts outside the CDR3, is AAGVIQSPRHLIKEKRETATLKCYPIPRHDTVYWYQQGPGQDPQFLISFYEKMQSDKGSIPDRFSAQQFSDYHSELNMSSLELGDSALYFCASSMDRTNTGELFFGEGSRLTVL.

The chain uses TRBV7-9 and TRBJ2-2; TRBD2 matches 11 bases. The CDR3 sequence is 17 residues long. Germline CDR1 SEHNR, CDR2 FQNEAQ (reference sequence). The ends lost 5 bases at V and 6 bases at J; junction bases unmatched: 11. CDR3 region: CASSRPSTSGRSGELFF. The CDR3 DNA reads as TGTGCCAGCAGCCGACCCTCAACTAGCGGGAGATCCGGGGAGCTGTTTTTT.

Ten or more counts support this clonotype. The chain recombines TRBV12-3 or TRBV12-4 with TRBJ2-7; D possibly matches TRBD1 or TRBD2 (5 bases each). CDR3 length equals 19 residues. Trimming stripped 6 bases from V and 0 bases from J, with 27 bases between. This CDR3 reads CASSSRGSSPTINSYEQYF. The CDR3 coding sequence is TGTGCCAGCAGCTCGAGGGGATCGAGTCCCACGATAAACTCCTACGAGCAGTACTTC.